The 13 T cell receptor beta chains given below trace back to one sample, sequenced in a study of human T cells and chemical hapten exposure. Unfractionated whole blood yielded total RNA. The library labeled individual cDNA molecules by adding unique molecular identifiers to them. TCRdb analysed the reads with MiXCR anew, one entry per CDR3 protein. Of 95,000 to 150,000 distinct CDR3 sequences in the sample, approximately 9% were seen once. Input material: whole blood. These receptors came from a human donor in good health. Some clones in this sample may be carry-over from other donors' samples.

This clonotype has ten or more counts. The genes are TRBV29-1 and TRBJ2-7; possibly TRBD1 or TRBD2 for D (5 bases each). Trimming took 2 bases from V and 7 from J, leaving 15 bases between them. The CDR3 is 13 amino acids. CDR1 and CDR2 from the germline V gene are SQVTM and ANQGSEA. This CDR3 is CSVERGREREQYF. The CDR3 DNA reads TGCAGCGTTGAACGGGGCAGGGAGAGGGAGCAGTACTTC.

This clonotype has just a few counts. J is TRBJ2-3 and V is TRBV29-1, with 8 bases matching TRBD2. This CDR3 has 14 residues. The J segment lost 2 bases and the V segment lost 7 bases, leaving 8 bases of the junction unmatched. Germline V gene sequence: CDR1 SQVTM, CDR2 ANQGSEA. The chain's CDR3 is CSARRLASTDTQYF. The DNA for the CDR3 is TGCAGCGCCAGAAGACTAGCGTCCACAGATACGCAGTATTTT.

The sample holds many counts of this clonotype. This chain connects TRBV20-1 to TRBJ1-5, with 7 bases aligning to TRBD1. Germline trimming cut 0 bases from V and 4 bases from J; bases unmatched to any gene: 9. The CDR3 sequence is 16 residues long. CDR1 and CDR2 (germline): DFQATT, SNEGSKA (reference sequence). In DNA, the CDR3 is TGCAGTGCTAGAGATTCAGGGGGAGGTTGGAATCAGCCCCAGCATTTT. Protein sequence: CSARDSGGGWNQPQHF.

The chain couples TRBV12-3 or TRBV12-4 to TRBJ2-2; 7 bases line up with TRBD1. The CDR3 is 14 residues long. V was clipped by 6 bases and J by 1 base; unmatched bases: 2. Here the CDR3 reads CASRRDRNTGELFF. As DNA, the CDR3 is TGTGCCAGCAGACGGGACAGGAACACCGGGGAGCTGTTTTTT.

A few counts support this clonotype. As DNA, the CDR3 is TGCAGCGTTGAAGATCCGCAGGGGATCGTCGAGACCCAGTACTTC. Translating gives CSVEDPQGIVETQYF. The chain recombines TRBV29-1 with TRBJ2-5; perhaps TRBD1 as D (6 bases). Germline V gives CDR1 SQVTM, CDR2 ANQGSEA. Deletions cut 0 bases from V and 5 bases from J, with 16 bases between. This CDR3 has 15 amino acids.

This sequence joins TRBV11-2 and TRBJ2-1, with 7 bases that match TRBD2. Germline assignment: CDR1 SGHAT and CDR2 FQNNGV. The ends lost 4 bases at V and 8 bases at J; junction bases unmatched: 8. This CDR3 is 14 amino acids long. The CDR3 reads CASSSRDYVHEQFF. CDR3 coding DNA: TGTGCCAGCAGCTCCCGGGACTATGTCCATGAGCAGTTCTTC.

This clonotype has just a few counts. Written as DNA, the CDR3 is TGTGCCAGCAGCTTAGGAGAAACCTACAATGAGCAGTTCTTC. Encoded protein: CASSLGETYNEQFF. J is TRBJ2-1 and V is TRBV11-2; D is undetermined. V lost 1 base to trimming and J lost 2 bases, with 6 bases between them. This CDR3 is built from 14 residues. Looked up from germline, CDR1 is SGHAT and CDR2 is FQNNGV.

For the CDR3, the DNA is TGTGCCAGCAGCCCAGACACCCCGGGGGACTATGGCTACACCTTC. Protein: CASSPDTPGDYGYTF. The V call is TRBV7-6, the J call TRBJ1-2; D possibly corresponds to TRBD1 (5 bases). V lost 5 bases and J 3 bases, leaving 16 bases between the germline ends. The CDR3 runs 15 residues. Germline CDR1 and CDR2: SGHVS and FNYEAQ.

This clonotype was seen only a few times. The chain employs TRBV7-8 and TRBJ1-5; possibly TRBD1 for D (5 bases). The CDR3 length is 17 residues. Germline values: CDR1 SGHVS, CDR2 FQNEAQ. Deletions cut 0 bases from V and 6 bases from J, with 18 bases between. In DNA, the CDR3 is TGTGCCAGCAGCTTAGCCCGGGGTCTCCAGGGTAGTCAGCCCCAGCATTTT. This codes for CASSLARGLQGSQPQHF.

This clonotype was seen only a few times. V usage is TRBV7-2 and J usage is TRBJ2-1, with 12 bases identical to TRBD2. In germline, CDR1 is SGHTA, CDR2 FQGNSA. The V segment lost 4 bases and the J segment 8 bases; nucleotides outside the gene matches: 6. This CDR3 has 15 residues. The DNA of the CDR3 is TGTGCCAGCAGCTCCGGACTAGCGGGATCCGATGAGCAGTTCTTC. It encodes CASSSGLAGSDEQFF.

This clonotype was counted many times. This CDR3 is CASSLEAGRQHYGYTF. The CDR3 DNA sequence: TGTGCCAGCAGCTTAGAAGCGGGGCGACAGCACTATGGCTACACCTTC. This rearrangement joins TRBV7-2 to TRBJ1-2; possible D gene TRBD1, 5 bases. In germline, CDR1 is SGHTA, CDR2 FQGNSA. The CDR3 covers 16 residues. The V and J ends lost 1 base and 3 bases respectively, with 15 bases between them.

This clonotype was seen at least ten times. This sequence joins TRBV5-5 and TRBJ2-1, with 9 bases identical to TRBD2. The CDR3 contains 15 residues. V lost 0 bases, J lost 6 bases, and 4 bases stayed unmatched. The germline CDR1 and CDR2 sequences are SGHKS and YYEKEE (reference sequence). The CDR3 nucleotides read TGTGCCAGCAGCTTGGTAGCGGGAGAACCCAATGAGCAGTTCTTC. Its protein is CASSLVAGEPNEQFF.

This clonotype was observed at least ten times. The chain links TRBV6-6 to TRBJ2-5; TRBD1 matches 10 bases. The CDR3 runs to 15 residues. Trimming cost V 7 bases and J 9 bases; bases outside gene matches: 14. CDR1 is MNHNY, CDR2 SVGAGI, per germline (reference sequence). CDR3 nucleotide sequence: TGTGCCAGCACCCCGACAGGGGGCCCGGTTGAGGCCCAGTACTTC. Its translation is CASTPTGGPVEAQYF.